One TCR beta chain is described in this entry. Its antigen has not been determined. Base qualities are missing; no much larger clone stands one base away. This entry is derived from a study of T cell responses to AZD1222 COVID-19 vaccine (dated by TCRdb to about 2021). Context from the whole study: Because spike-specific TCR depth and breadth did not differ between the two schedules, AZD1222 recipients who got a second dose at roughly 4 weeks were pooled with those who got a second dose at roughly 12 weeks. Trial participants were enrolled by age into 18-55, 56-69 and 70-plus year subgroups, with 148, 28 and 57 TCR-sequenced participants respectively. A total of about 240 trial participants underwent TCR sequencing, of whom some 210 received two doses of AZD1222 and some 25 received two doses of the MenACWY control vaccine. Study-wide findings and limitations: Participants were mostly white British and included more females than males, and it was suggested by the authors that clonal diversity may have been underestimated. Nearly half of unique spike-specific TCRs reportedly recognized epitopes outside regions mutated in the B.1.351 and B.1.1.7 variants. Conclusions about previously exposed vaccinees are limited, since just a handful of AZD1222 recipients were seropositive for SARS-CoV-2 at baseline. After two AZD1222 doses, both the breadth and the depth of spike-specific TCRs were significantly higher than at day 0 and than in MenACWY recipients. Because no samples from the day 14 peak response were available, repertoires could be characterized only after the peak T cell response. In the small 56-69-year group, the increase in depth fell short of significance, most likely because of low power. The vaccine-associated CD4 TCRs covered the entire spike protein, and the dominant responses fell in regions 160-218 and 743-854.

Per the publication, the time point label means: baseline before first vaccination. Vaccinee samples came from UK trials COV001 and COV002, including a single-blind randomized controlled phase 2/3 trial of AZD1222 (ChAdOx1 nCoV-19) in healthy adults. Trial participant PBMC samples were collected at day 0 and day 28 after the second dose for TCRbeta chain sequencing. V lost 3 bases and J lost 6 bases; the stretch between them is 12 bases long. CDR1 and CDR2 are drawn from the germline V gene: SNHLY, FYNNEI. The CDR3 contains 15 residues, cysteine and phenylalanine counted. The sequence is cut down to CDR3 DNA, 45 bases in frame from base 1. The CDR3 regions of human TCRbeta chains were subjected to immunosequencing. Per the original workflow: TCRs in the repertoires were compared against a reference library of SARS-CoV-2-specific TCRs that had been generated with the MIRA antigen-specificity platform. Breadth was defined as the fraction of unique TCRs that were SARS-CoV-2-associated. Depth was defined as the fraction of total T cells that were SARS-CoV-2-associated. Each spike-specific TCR was assigned to its reactive spike region and to a CD4 or CD8 class using the MIRA data. Log10-transformed breadth and depth values were compared by one-way ANOVA with Sidak's multiple comparisons tests. TCRdb limited this immuneACCESS table to in-frame rearrangements with V and J called. A share of clones is missing; checked studies link under half to unresolved V genes, and the rest is unexplained. From that table come the V and J calls and clone size; the DNA was used to work out D and trimming. The table for this sample lists fewer than 150,000 clones; approximately 93% of them were counted only once. The ten largest clones add up to approximately 3.1% of the sample.

The sample here was peripheral blood, taken on day 0 of AZD1222 vaccination. The sequence came from an adult in good health. The receptor chain draws on TRBV2 and TRBJ1-6; the D gene is perhaps TRBD1, on 5 matching bases. The DNA sequence follows: TGTGCCAGCAGTGAGCAGGGAAGGCGTAATTCACCCCTCCACTTT. Protein translation: CASSEQGRRNSPLHF.